One sample yielded the 17 T cell receptor beta chains listed below, sequenced in a study of blood T cell repertoires in COVID-19. TCRdb keeps only in-frame clones here, not all; method: immunoSEQ multiplex PCR. The sample lists about 100,000 clones, 85% occurring once. Sequenced material: peripheral blood. The receptors here all came from a man in his fifties or sixties with active or convalescent COVID-19.

This clone was counted a single time. The V gene is TRBV28, the J gene TRBJ1-1; no clear D gene. The V gene's germline CDR1 is MDHEN and CDR2 SYDVKM. Trimming took off 4 bases at V and 0 bases at J, with 9 bases between the two ends. This CDR3 region has 14 residues. CDR3 loop: CASSSGRMNTEAFF. CDR3 DNA sequence: TGTGCCAGCAGTTCCGGCAGGATGAACACTGAAGCTTTCTTT.

This clone came up once. The chain has TRBV20-1 and TRBJ1-3; TRBD1 is a possible D gene (5 bases). From germline, CDR1 is DFQATT and CDR2 SNEGSKA (reference sequence). The CDR3 sequence is 12 residues long. Trimming removed 3 bases from V and 9 bases from J, with 12 bases in between. In DNA form, the CDR3 reads TGCAGTGCTAGTCTAACGGGGGGCACCATATATTTT. Protein: CSASLTGGTIYF.

The V and J genes are TRBV13 and TRBJ1-2, with a possible D match to TRBD1 (6 bases). V was cut by 5 bases and J by 3 bases, with 10 bases left in between. The length of the CDR3 is 13 residues. Per the germline V gene, CDR1 is PRHDT and CDR2 is FYEKMQ (reference sequence). CDR3 protein: CASSIPGDYGYTF. CDR3 in DNA: TGTGCCAGCAGCATACCAGGGGACTATGGCTACACCTTC.

This clone has a handful of counts. The chain joins TRBV15 to TRBJ2-2; tentatively, D is TRBD1 (6 bases). In germline, CDR1 is LNHNV, CDR2 YYDKDF (reference sequence). The CDR3 is made up of 15 amino acids. Trimming removed 8 bases from V and 2 bases from J, with 15 bases in between. The CDR3: CATAGDTSNTGELFF. CDR3 DNA: TGTGCCACCGCAGGGGACACCTCAAACACCGGGGAGCTGTTTTTT.

The chain employs TRBV5-1 and TRBJ1-2, with 7 bases that match TRBD1. The J segment lost 5 bases and the V segment lost 5 bases, leaving 9 bases of the junction unmatched. The CDR3 is 14 residues long. The V gene's germline CDR1 is SGHRS and CDR2 YFSETQ. The CDR3 DNA reads as TGCGCCAGCAGAATAGAAAGGGGGCAATATGGCTACACCTTC. It specifies CASRIERGQYGYTF. Combining the CDR3 with reference TRBV5-1 and TRBJ1-2 gives the whole variable domain KAGVTQTPRYLIKTRGQQVTLSCSPISGHRSVSWYQQTPGQGLQFLFEYFSETQRNKGNFPGRFSGRQFSNSRSEMNVSTLELGDSALYLCASRIERGQYGYTFGSGTRLTVV.

V usage is TRBV27 and J usage is TRBJ1-1; D is unclear. Germline CDR1 reads MNHEY; CDR2 reads SMNVEV (reference sequence). With 1 base removed from V and 0 bases from J, the gap between germline ends came to 3 bases. The CDR3 is made up of 13 amino acids. This CDR3 reads CASSLWLNTEAFF. CDR3 DNA sequence: TGTGCCAGCAGTTTATGGCTGAACACTGAAGCTTTCTTT.

This clone occurred once. The chain has TRBV6-1 and TRBJ2-1; TRBD1 might be the D (5 bases). This CDR3 is built from 11 residues. Germline V gene data show CDR1 as MNHNS and CDR2 as SASEGT. V was cut by 6 bases and J by 10 bases, with 10 bases left in between. The CDR3 DNA reads TGTGCCAGCAGCCCTGGGGCAGAGCAGTTCTTC. Translated, it gives CASSPGAEQFF.

The rearrangement joins TRBV2 to TRBJ1-5, with D unclear. The CDR3 is 14 amino acids. Looked up from germline, CDR1 is SNHLY and CDR2 is FYNNEI. Trimming left V 3 bases short and J 7 bases short, with 13 bases between. CDR3: CASSDPSRKQPQHF. CDR3 DNA sequence: TGTGCCAGCAGTGATCCCAGTCGAAAACAGCCCCAGCATTTT.

This clone was detected once. This rearrangement joins TRBV6-5 to TRBJ1-2, with D maybe TRBD1 (5 bases). V was shortened by 7 bases and J by 8 bases, with 17 bases between the two germline ends. CDR1 MNHEY and CDR2 SVGAGI come from the germline V gene. The CDR3 has 13 residues. The chain's CDR3 is CASTPDRTRGYTF. CDR3 DNA: TGTGCCAGCACCCCGGACCGGACAAGGGGCTACACCTTC.

The genes are TRBV3-1 (or the pseudogene TRBV3-2) and TRBJ1-1; possible D gene TRBD1, 5 bases. The length of the CDR3 is 12 residues. Trimming removed 5 bases at V and 8 bases at J, with 12 bases between. The germline gives CDR1 LGHDT, CDR2 YNNKEL (reference sequence). CDR3 protein: CASSTGQEEAFF. The CDR3 nucleotides read TGTGCCAGCAGCACCGGACAAGAGGAAGCTTTCTTT.

The chain has TRBV6-5 and TRBJ1-6; D is perhaps TRBD1 (5 bases). With 6 bases removed from V and 10 bases from J, the gap between germline ends came to 13 bases. CDR1 and CDR2 from the germline V gene are MNHEY and SVGAGI. The CDR3 length is 13 residues. The CDR3 DNA reads as TGTGCCAGCAGGAGCAGGGATGGCTCACCCCTCCACTTT. Translating gives CASRSRDGSPLHF.

The chain recombines TRBV29-1 with TRBJ1-1; 8 positions match TRBD1. Trimming removed 3 bases from V and 4 bases from J; junction bases left unmatched: 1. The CDR3 length is 12 residues. Per germline, CDR1 SQVTM and CDR2 ANQGSEA. CDR3: CSVDRGPTEAFF. The CDR3 DNA reads as TGCAGCGTTGACAGGGGGCCCACTGAAGCTTTCTTT.

The V call is TRBV14, the J call TRBJ2-3; no definite D call. Germline V lookup: CDR1 SGHDN, CDR2 FVKESK. Between the trimmed V and J ends, which lost 5 bases and 4 bases, there was a span of 16 bases. This CDR3 region has 15 residues. In nucleotides, the CDR3 is TGTGCCAGCAGCGCCGGCATACGAGAGGCAGATACGCAGTATTTT. This encodes CASSAGIREADTQYF.

The chain joins TRBV24-1 to TRBJ2-1; 8 positions agree with TRBD2. CDR1 is KGHDR, CDR2 SFDVKD, per germline. This CDR3 contains 15 residues. V was clipped by 5 bases and J by 0 bases; unmatched bases: 2. CDR3 protein: CATSVGTSSYNEQFF. In nucleotides, the CDR3 is TGTGCCACCAGTGTGGGGACTAGCTCCTACAATGAGCAGTTCTTC.

The V gene is TRBV6-5, the J gene TRBJ2-3, with 8 bases lining up with TRBD2. This CDR3 has 15 residues. CDR1 and CDR2 (germline): MNHEY, SVGAGI. V shed 6 bases and J 3 bases; nucleotides not matched to a gene: 8. CDR3 DNA: TGTGCCAGCAGACGACAAGCGGGAGTTACAGATACGCAGTATTTT. It codes for CASRRQAGVTDTQYF.

V usage is TRBV10-3 and J usage is TRBJ2-1; 10 bases align to TRBD2. Per germline, CDR1 ENHRY and CDR2 SYGVKD. The CDR3 has 14 residues. J gave up 5 bases and V 8 bases, and 6 bases lay outside the gene matches. The CDR3 DNA is TGTGCCATCGATCGAGCGGGAGGGAACAATGAGCAGTTCTTC. This codes for CAIDRAGGNNEQFF.

The CDR3 DNA reads TGTGCCAGCAGCTCACTCGGGACGGGAGAGGTTAATGAGCAGTTCTTC. This sequence encodes CASSSLGTGEVNEQFF. The chain joins TRBV5-4 to TRBJ2-1, with D tentatively TRBD2 (6 bases). Trimming removed 3 bases from V and 7 bases from J, with 20 bases in between. The CDR3 loop spans 16 amino acids. Germline V gene data show CDR1 as SGHNT and CDR2 as YYREEE (reference sequence). Filled out from reference TRBV5-4 and TRBJ2-1, the complete variable domain reads ETGVTQSPTHLIKTRGQQVTLRCSSQSGHNTVSWYQQALGQGPQFIFQYYREEENGRGNFPPRFSGLQFPNYSSELNVNALELDDSALYLCASSSLGTGEVNEQFFGPGTRLTVL.